Shown below are 9 T cell receptor beta chains from a single sample sequenced in a study of radiotherapy plus CTLA-4 blockade in lung cancer. TCRdb's copy holds only in-frame clones and misses some; the assay was immunoSEQ multiplex PCR. The sample lists 70,000 to 85,000 clones; roughly 80% were seen once. The sample here was peripheral blood, taken from a patient treated with radiotherapy plus ipilimumab. The origin of the receptors is a human donor with non-small cell lung cancer whose response to radiotherapy plus ipilimumab could not be evaluated.

The chain recombines TRBV7-2 with TRBJ1-1, with TRBD1 matching over 8 bases. With V trimmed by 6 bases and J by 4 bases, 4 bases remained unmatched. There are 13 residues in the CDR3. In germline, CDR1 is SGHTA, CDR2 FQGNSA. For the CDR3, the DNA is TGTGCCAGCAGATCAACAGGGGGCACTGAAGCTTTCTTT. This codes for CASRSTGGTEAFF.

The chain links TRBV4-3 to TRBJ2-1; 8 bases line up with TRBD2. The germline V gene encodes CDR1 LGHNA and CDR2 YSLEER. This CDR3 contains 16 residues. Losses at the gene ends were 3 bases for V and 8 bases for J; bases not matched to a gene: 12. In DNA, the CDR3 is TGCGCCAGCAGCCAGCAGGGACTAGTATTTATCGATGAGCAGTTCTTC. Translation gives CASSQQGLVFIDEQFF.

The chain recombines TRBV7-2 with TRBJ1-4; TRBD1 aligns across 9 bases. There are 13 residues in the CDR3. Per the germline V gene, CDR1 is SGHTA and CDR2 is FQGNSA. The ends lost 5 bases at V and 10 bases at J; junction bases unmatched: 5. The CDR3 sequence: CASSPGQGRKLFF. DNA of the CDR3: TGTGCCAGCAGCCCGGGACAGGGAAGAAAACTGTTTTTT.

This chain connects TRBV4-1 to TRBJ1-1; D remains unclear. The germline V gene has CDR1 MGHRA and CDR2 YSYEKL. This CDR3 contains 16 residues. Trimming removed 1 base at V and 5 bases at J, with 17 bases between. CDR3 residues: CASSQVRPRVRTEAFF. The CDR3, as DNA: TGCGCCAGCAGCCAAGTCCGGCCGAGAGTGCGGACTGAAGCTTTCTTT.

The chain carries TRBV6-4 and TRBJ2-3; 8 nucleotides line up with TRBD1. V lost 4 bases, J lost 4 bases, and 4 bases stayed unmatched. The CDR3 contains 14 residues. CDR1 is MRHNA and CDR2 is SNTAGT in the germline V gene. The CDR3 sequence: CASSAGQVADTQYF. CDR3 bases: TGTGCCAGCAGTGCGGGACAGGTGGCAGATACGCAGTATTTT.

This clone was detected only a few times. This sequence joins TRBV29-1 and TRBJ1-1; D is possibly TRBD1 (5 bases). The CDR3 is 13 amino acids. In germline, CDR1 is SQVTM, CDR2 ANQGSEA. Trimming pared 4 bases from V and 0 bases from J, leaving 9 bases between. The CDR3 bases are TGCAGCGTTGCAAGGGACTTGAACACTGAAGCTTTCTTT. Amino acids: CSVARDLNTEAFF.

The chain recombines TRBV14 with TRBJ2-6; D is possibly TRBD2 (5 bases). This CDR3 spans 19 amino acids. The ends were cut back, 1 base at V and 3 bases at J, with 19 bases in the middle. Per the germline V gene, CDR1 is SGHDN and CDR2 is FVKESK. CDR3 protein: CASSQVSGPGIFGANVLTF. CDR3 DNA sequence: TGTGCCAGCAGCCAAGTGAGCGGTCCAGGCATCTTTGGGGCCAACGTCCTGACTTTC.

The chain employs TRBV6-5 and TRBJ1-2; the match to TRBD1 covers 8 bases. The CDR3 is 15 amino acids. V trimming: 4 bases; J trimming: 0 bases; junction bases outside the gene matches: 4. The germline gives CDR1 MNHEY, CDR2 SVGAGI. The chain's CDR3 is CASSSRTGTNYGYTF. DNA of the CDR3: TGTGCCAGCAGTTCCCGGACAGGGACTAACTATGGCTACACCTTC.

The chain is built from TRBV11-2 and TRBJ1-1, with D tentatively TRBD1 (6 bases). CDR3 length: 14 residues. CDR1 SGHAT and CDR2 FQNNGV come from the germline V gene. V was cut by 6 bases and J by 0 bases, with 11 bases left in between. DNA for the CDR3: TGTGCCAGCAGAAAGACAGGACTGAACACTGAAGCTTTCTTT. Amino acid sequence: CASRKTGLNTEAFF.